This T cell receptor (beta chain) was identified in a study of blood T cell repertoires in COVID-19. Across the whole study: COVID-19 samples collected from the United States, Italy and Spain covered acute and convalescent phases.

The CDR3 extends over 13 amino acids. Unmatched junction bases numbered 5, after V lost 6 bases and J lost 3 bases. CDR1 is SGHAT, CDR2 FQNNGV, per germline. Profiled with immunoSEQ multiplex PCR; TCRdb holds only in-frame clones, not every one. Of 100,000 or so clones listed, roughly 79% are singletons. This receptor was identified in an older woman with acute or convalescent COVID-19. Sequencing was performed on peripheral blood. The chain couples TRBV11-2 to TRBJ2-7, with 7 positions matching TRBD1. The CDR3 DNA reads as TGTGCCAGCAGATCACAGGGGCTCTACGAGCAGTACTTC. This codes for CASRSQGLYEQYF. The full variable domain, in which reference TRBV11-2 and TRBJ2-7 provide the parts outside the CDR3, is EAGVAQSPRYKIIEKRQSVAFWCNPISGHATLYWYQQILGQGPKLLIQFQNNGVVDDSQLPKDRFSAERLKGVDSTLKIQPAKLEDSAVYLCASRSQGLYEQYFGPGTRLTVT.